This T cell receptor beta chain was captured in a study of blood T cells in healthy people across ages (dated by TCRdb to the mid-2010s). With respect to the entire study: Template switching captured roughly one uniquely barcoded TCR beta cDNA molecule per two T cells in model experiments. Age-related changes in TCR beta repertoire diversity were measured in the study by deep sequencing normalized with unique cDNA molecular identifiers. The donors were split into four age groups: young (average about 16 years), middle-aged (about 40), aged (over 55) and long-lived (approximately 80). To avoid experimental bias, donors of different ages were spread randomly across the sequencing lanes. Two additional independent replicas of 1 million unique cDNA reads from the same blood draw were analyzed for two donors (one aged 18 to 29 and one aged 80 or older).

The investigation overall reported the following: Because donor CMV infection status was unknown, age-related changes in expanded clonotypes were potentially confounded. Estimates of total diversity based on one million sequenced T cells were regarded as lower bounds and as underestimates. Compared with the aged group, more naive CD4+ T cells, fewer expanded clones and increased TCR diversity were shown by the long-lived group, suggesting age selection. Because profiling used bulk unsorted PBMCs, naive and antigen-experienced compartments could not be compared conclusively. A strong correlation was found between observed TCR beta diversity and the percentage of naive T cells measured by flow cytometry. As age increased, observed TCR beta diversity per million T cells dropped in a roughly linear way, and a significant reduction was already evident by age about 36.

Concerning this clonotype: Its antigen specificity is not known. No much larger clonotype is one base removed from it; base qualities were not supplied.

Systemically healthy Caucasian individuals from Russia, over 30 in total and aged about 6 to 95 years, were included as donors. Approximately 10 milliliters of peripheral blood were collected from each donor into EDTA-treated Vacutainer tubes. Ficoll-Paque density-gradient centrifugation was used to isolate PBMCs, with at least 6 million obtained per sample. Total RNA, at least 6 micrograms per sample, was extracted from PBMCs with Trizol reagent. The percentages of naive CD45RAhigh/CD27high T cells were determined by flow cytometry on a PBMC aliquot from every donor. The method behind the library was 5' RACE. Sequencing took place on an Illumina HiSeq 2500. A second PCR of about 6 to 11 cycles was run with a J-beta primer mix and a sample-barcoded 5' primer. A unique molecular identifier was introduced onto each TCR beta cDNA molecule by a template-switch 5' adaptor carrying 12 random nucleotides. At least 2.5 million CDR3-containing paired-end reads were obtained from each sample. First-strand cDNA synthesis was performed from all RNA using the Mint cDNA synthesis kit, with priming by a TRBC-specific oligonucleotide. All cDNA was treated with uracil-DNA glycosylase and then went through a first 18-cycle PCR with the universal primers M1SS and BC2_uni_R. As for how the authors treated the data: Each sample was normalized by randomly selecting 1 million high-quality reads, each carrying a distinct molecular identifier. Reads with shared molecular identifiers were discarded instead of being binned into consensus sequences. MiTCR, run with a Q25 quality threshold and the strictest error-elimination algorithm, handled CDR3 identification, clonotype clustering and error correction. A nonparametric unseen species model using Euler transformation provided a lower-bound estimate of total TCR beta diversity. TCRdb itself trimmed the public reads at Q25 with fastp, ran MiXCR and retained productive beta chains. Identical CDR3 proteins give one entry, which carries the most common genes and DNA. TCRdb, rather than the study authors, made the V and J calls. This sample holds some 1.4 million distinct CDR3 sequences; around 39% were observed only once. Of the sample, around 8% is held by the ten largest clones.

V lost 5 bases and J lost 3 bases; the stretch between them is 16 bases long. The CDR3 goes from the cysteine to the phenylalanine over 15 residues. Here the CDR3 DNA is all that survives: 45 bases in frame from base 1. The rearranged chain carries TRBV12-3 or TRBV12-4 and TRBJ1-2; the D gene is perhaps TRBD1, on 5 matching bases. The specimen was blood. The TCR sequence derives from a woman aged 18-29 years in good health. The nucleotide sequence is TGTGCCAGCAGTCTCCCCCTGGGGGTGGACTATGGCTACACCTTC. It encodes CASSLPLGVDYGYTF.